A selection of T cell receptor beta chains follows, all from one sample in a study of prognosis after radiotherapy for stage I lung cancer. MiXCR, run by TCRdb on the multiplex PCR reads, gives a single entry per CDR3 protein. The repertoire consists of about 59,000 distinct CDR3 sequences, with approximately 26% occurring once and the leading ten covering around 6.8%. Sequences were derived from PBMCs, sampled before or after stereotactic body radiation therapy (not recorded which). The receptors stem from a donor over 45 with non-small cell lung cancer. Both conserved end residues are part of each CDR3. A D gene is named only where the DNA matches it firmly. Clone size is not always given. Where it is, it says once, few, many or a class for expanded clones.

NA	NA	16	TRBV24-1	TRBJ2-5	TGTGCCACCAGTGACCCCCTGGACAGGGAGGGTGAGACCCAGTACTTC	CATSDPLDREGETQYF
NA	NA	15	TRBV6-1	TRBJ1-5	TGTGCCAGCAAGGGTGGAGGGCGTGGCAATCAGCCCCAGCATTTT	CASKGGGRGNQPQHF
many	TRBD1	13	TRBV3-1	TRBJ2-5	TGTGCCAGCTACGGGACAGACCAAGAGACCCAGTACTTC	CASYGTDQETQYF
many	NA	15	TRBV6-5	TRBJ1-4	TGTGCCAGCAGTTACTCGAGATCAACTAATGAAAAACTGTTTTTT	CASSYSRSTNEKLFF
many	NA	14	TRBV30	TRBJ2-1	TGTGCCTGGAGTTGGTGGGGACGATACAATGAGCAGTTCTTC	CAWSWWGRYNEQFF
many	NA	11	TRBV19	TRBJ1-6	TGTGCCAGTAGCCCAGAAATAAAGCTCCACTTT	CASSPEIKLHF
many	NA	14	TRBV6-2/TRBV6-3	TRBJ2-1	TGTGCCAGCAGTTACGAAGTTTTGGGGAATGAGCAGTTCTTC	CASSYEVLGNEQFF
many	TRBD1	14	TRBV6-1	TRBJ2-7	TGTGCCAGCAGTCCGACAGGGATTCCCTACGAGCAGTACTTC	CASSPTGIPYEQYF
NA	TRBD2	15	TRBV12-3/TRBV12-4	TRBJ2-1	TGTGCCAGCAGTACCAGGACTAGCGGGTGGTCTGAGCAGTTCTTC	CASSTRTSGWSEQFF
many	NA	12	TRBV19	TRBJ1-5	TGTGCCAGTAGGGTACAGGATCAGCCCCAGCATTTT	CASRVQDQPQHF
NA	NA	15	TRBV6-2/TRBV6-3	TRBJ2-5	TGTGCCAGCAGTGAAATTTGTGGCCCGGTGGAGACCCAGTACTTC	CASSEICGPVETQYF
many	NA	17	TRBV14	TRBJ1-4	TGTGCCAGCAGCCAAGATCGAGCGCACCAAGGGGGTGAAAAACTGTTTTTT	CASSQDRAHQGGEKLFF
many	NA	17	TRBV5-1	TRBJ1-2	TGCGCCAGCAGCTTGGATGGCGTTGGGGGGCTCGGCTATGGCTACACCTTC	CASSLDGVGGLGYGYTF
many	NA	14	TRBV2	TRBJ2-7	TGTGCCAGCAGTCGTCTACCGGGTCCGGACGAGCAGTACTTC	CASSRLPGPDEQYF
many	TRBD1	13	TRBV24-1	TRBJ2-4	TGTGCCACCAGTGATTCCGACAGGGGGTTCGTGGTCTTC	CATSDSDRGFVVF
many	NA	14	TRBV5-1	TRBJ2-7	TGCGCCAGCAGCTTGCAGGGAATGAGAGGCGAGCAGTACTTC	CASSLQGMRGEQYF
NA	NA	14	TRBV20-1	TRBJ1-2	TGCAGTGCTAGACAGAGGATGGGGGCTGAGGGCTACGCCTTC	CSARQRMGAEGYAF
many	NA	12	TRBV2	TRBJ2-7	TGTGCCAGCAGTGACAGCTCCTACGAGCAGTACTTC	CASSDSSYEQYF
NA	NA	16	TRBV7-3	TRBJ2-7	TGTGCCAGCAGCTTAATTGGTTGCCGGATGGCCTACGAGCAGTACTTC	CASSLIGCRMAYEQYF
NA	TRBD1	12	TRBV6-1	TRBJ2-7	TGTGCCAGCCGGGACAGGGTCGTTGAGCAGTACTTC	CASRDRVVEQYF
many	TRBD1	15	TRBV7-9	TRBJ2-1	TGTGCCAGCAGCTTCTCTGACAGGGGGGGTAGTGAGCAGTTCTTC	CASSFSDRGGSEQFF
many	NA	14	TRBV20-1	TRBJ1-5	TGCAGTGCATACCCCGGGGGGGTGGATCAGCCCCAGCATTTT	CSAYPGGVDQPQHF
NA	NA	16	TRBV6-1	TRBJ2-3	TGTGCCAGCGGTGCCAATTCGGACTCCTCAACAGATACGCAGTATTTT	CASGANSDSSTDTQYF
NA	TRBD1	17	TRBV15	TRBJ1-4	TGTGCCACCAGCAGGGGGATCCGGAGACAGGGAAATGAAAAACTGTTTTTT	CATSRGIRRQGNEKLFF
many	TRBD1	14	TRBV30	TRBJ2-2	TGTGCCTGGAACCGACGACAGGGAACCGGGGAGCTGTTTTTT	CAWNRRQGTGELFF
many	TRBD1	15	TRBV2	TRBJ1-3	TGTGCCAGCAGTACGGGGACAGGGTCTGGAAACACCATATATTTT	CASSTGTGSGNTIYF
once	TRBD1	17	TRBV19	TRBJ2-5	TGTGCCAGTAGGTTAACAGGGGGGCGAATCATGGGAGAGACCCAGTACTTC	CASRLTGGRIMGETQYF
many	NA	15	TRBV28	TRBJ1-4	TGTGCCAGCAGTCAGGCGACAGCAACTAATGAAAAACTGTTTTTT	CASSQATATNEKLFF
many	TRBD2	16	TRBV5-1	TRBJ2-1	TGCGCCAGCAGCCGGGACCTAGCGGGGGATTACAATGAGCAGTTCTTC	CASSRDLAGDYNEQFF
NA	NA	13	TRBV7-2	TRBJ1-6	TGTGCCAGCAGCTTAGCCCCGAATTCACCCACCCACTTT	CASSLAPNSPTHF
many	TRBD1	14	TRBV20-1	TRBJ2-7	TGCAGTGCCGGACAAACAGGGGTGGACTACGAGCAGTACTTC	CSAGQTGVDYEQYF
many	TRBD2	17	TRBV5-4	TRBJ2-3	TGTGCCAGCAGCACCGTATTAGCGGGGGGGCGAACAGATACGCAGTATTTT	CASSTVLAGGRTDTQYF
many	NA	13	TRBV20-1	TRBJ2-2	TGCAGTGCTACCCGGCCCGGCACCGGGGAGCTGTTTTTT	CSATRPGTGELFF
many	NA	14	TRBV6-2/TRBV6-3	TRBJ2-2	TGTGCCAGCAGTTCGGCTGCCCAGGCCGGGGAGCTGTTTTTT	CASSSAAQAGELFF
many	NA	13	TRBV7-2	TRBJ2-7	TGTGCCAGCAGCCGTGCGGGCACCTACGAGCAGTACTTC	CASSRAGTYEQYF
many	TRBD2	15	TRBV20-1	TRBJ2-3	TGCAGTGGGGTAGCGGGGGGGTCCCTCACAGATACGCAGTATTTT	CSGVAGGSLTDTQYF
many	TRBD2	15	TRBV30	TRBJ2-3	TGTGCCTGGATAGCGGGGCTTACTAGCACAGATACGCAGTATTTT	CAWIAGLTSTDTQYF
many	NA	14	TRBV12-3/TRBV12-4	TRBJ2-5	TGTGCCAGCAGTTCTAGCCGGGACCTTGAGACCCAGTACTTC	CASSSSRDLETQYF
many	TRBD1	15	TRBV18	TRBJ1-1	TGTGCCAGCTCACCCGGACAGGGAATGAACACTGAAGCTTTCTTT	CASSPGQGMNTEAFF
many	NA	13	TRBV15	TRBJ1-1	TGTGCCACCAGCAGAGATAGAGCAGGTGAAGCTTTCTTT	CATSRDRAGEAFF
many	NA	16	TRBV3-1	TRBJ1-3	TGTGCCAGCAGCGGGGTACAGGGTCATTGGGGAAACACCATATATTTT	CASSGVQGHWGNTIYF
many	NA	16	TRBV30	TRBJ2-5	TGTGCCTGGAGTACCGGGGCTCGCCGGGCCCCCAGGGGCCAGTACTTC	CAWSTGARRAPRGQYF
many	TRBD1	18	TRBV4-3	TRBJ1-4	TGCGCCAGCAGCCACATCAGGGGGGGGCGGGCAACTAATGAAAAACTGTTTTTT	CASSHIRGGRATNEKLFF
many	NA	14	TRBV2	TRBJ1-2	TGTGCCAGCAGTGACCTACACTCAAACTATGGCTACACCTTC	CASSDLHSNYGYTF
many	TRBD1	14	TRBV12-3/TRBV12-4	TRBJ1-5	TGTGCCAGCAGACCGGGACAGGTCAATCAGCCCCAGCATTTT	CASRPGQVNQPQHF
NA	NA	14	TRBV7-2	TRBJ2-4	TGTGCCAGCAGCCAACGGCTAGCCAGGGACATTCAGTACTTC	CASSQRLARDIQYF
medium-sized	NA	12	TRBV12-3/TRBV12-4	TRBJ2-1	TGTGCCAGCAGTTACCGGTTCGGTGAGCAGTTCTTC	CASSYRFGEQFF
NA	NA	15	TRBV19	TRBJ1-5	TGTGCCAGTAGTCTCCACGGGGATGGCAATCAGCCCCAGAATTTT	CASSLHGDGNQPQNF
NA	TRBD2	15	TRBV5-1	TRBJ2-1	TGCGCCAGCAGCATAGCGGTGGGGGACTATAATGAGCAGTTCTTC	CASSIAVGDYNEQFF
many	TRBD1	15	TRBV19	TRBJ2-7	TGTGCCAGTAGTGACGGGACAGGGGATCCCTACGAGCAGTACTTC	CASSDGTGDPYEQYF
many	NA	12	TRBV24-1	TRBJ2-5	TGTGCCACCGGGCGGGACCAAGAGACCCAGTACTTC	CATGRDQETQYF
many	NA	14	TRBV5-1	TRBJ1-1	TGCGCCAGCAGCTCGTCCCAAGGGTCTGCTGAAGCTTTCTTT	CASSSSQGSAEAFF
NA	NA	15	TRBV18	TRBJ2-5	TGTGCCAGCTCACCACCCGGGGGCTTCCAAGAGACCCAGTACTTC	CASSPPGGFQETQYF
many	NA	12	TRBV7-7	TRBJ2-7	TGTGCTAGCAGCGACGGTGCGGGGGAGCAGTACTTC	CASSDGAGEQYF